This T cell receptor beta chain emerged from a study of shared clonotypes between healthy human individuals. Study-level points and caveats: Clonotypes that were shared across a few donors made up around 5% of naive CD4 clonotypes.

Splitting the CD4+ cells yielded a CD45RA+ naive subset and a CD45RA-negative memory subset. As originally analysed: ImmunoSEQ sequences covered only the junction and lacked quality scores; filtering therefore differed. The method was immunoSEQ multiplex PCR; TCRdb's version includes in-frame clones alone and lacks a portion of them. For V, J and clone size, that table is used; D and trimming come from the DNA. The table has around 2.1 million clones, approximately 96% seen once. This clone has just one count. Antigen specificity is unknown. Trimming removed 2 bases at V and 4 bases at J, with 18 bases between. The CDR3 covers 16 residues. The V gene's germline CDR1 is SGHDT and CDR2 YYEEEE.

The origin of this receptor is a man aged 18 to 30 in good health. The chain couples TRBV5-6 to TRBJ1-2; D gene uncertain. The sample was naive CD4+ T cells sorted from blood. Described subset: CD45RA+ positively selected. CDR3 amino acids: CASSFRTVASIYGYTF. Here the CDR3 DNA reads TGTGCCAGCAGCTTTCGGACCGTCGCCTCCATCTATGGCTACACCTTC.